This record concerns one T cell receptor beta chain sequence. The data are from a study of blood T cell repertoires in COVID-19. V shed 4 bases and J shed 5 bases, with 5 bases lying between them. This CDR3 region has 11 residues. The germline gives CDR1 SGHDN, CDR2 FVKESK. TCRdb's copy holds only in-frame clones and misses some; the assay was immunoSEQ multiplex PCR. The sample holds approximately 150,000 clones, 80% to 90% seen once. Source material: peripheral blood. The chain uses TRBV14 and TRBJ2-5, with unresolved D. This clonotype was obtained from a man aged 45 to 65 with active or convalescent COVID-19. This CDR3 is CASSLGETQYF. The DNA for the CDR3 is TGTGCCAGCAGCCTCGGGGAGACCCAGTACTTC.